The 5 T cell receptor beta chains below all came from one sample that was sequenced in a study of beta chain features in type 1 diabetes. Sequenced material consisted of expressed TCRB transcripts (all of the isolated RNA was reverse transcribed). Sequencing used immunoSEQ multiplex PCR; TCRdb keeps in-frame clones, though not all of them. The table shows 860,000 or so clones, with roughly 15% occurring only once. Sample: naive CD4+ T cells from blood. These receptors were collected from a woman under 30 in good health.

The V and J genes are TRBV5-1 and TRBJ1-2; D might be TRBD1 (5 bases). V gave up 0 bases and J gave up 3 bases, with 9 bases separating them. Germline V CDR1 and CDR2: SGHRS, YFSETQ. CDR3 length: 14 residues. The CDR3 DNA reads TGCGCCAGCAGCTTGGAGGCAGGGCACTATGGCTACACCTTC. Its translation: CASSLEAGHYGYTF. The full variable domain, rest sourced from reference TRBV5-1 and TRBJ1-2, is KAGVTQTPRYLIKTRGQQVTLSCSPISGHRSVSWYQQTPGQGLQFLFEYFSETQRNKGNFPGRFSGRQFSNSRSEMNVSTLELGDSALYLCASSLEAGHYGYTFGSGTRLTVV.

This clone has more than one count but fewer than ten. The genes are TRBV11-3 and TRBJ2-1; 7 positions match TRBD2. The CDR3 is made up of 14 amino acids. V shed 3 bases and J 4 bases; nucleotides not matched to a gene: 3. Germline CDR1 and CDR2: SGHNT and YENEEA. The CDR3 coding sequence is TGTGCCAGCAGCTTTAGCGGGCAGTACAATGAGCAGTTCTTC. It translates to CASSFSGQYNEQFF.

The chain is built from TRBV7-3 and TRBJ2-7; no clear D gene. The CDR3 loop spans 13 amino acids. V was trimmed by 0 bases and J by 3 bases, leaving 6 bases between them. CDR1 SGHTA and CDR2 FQGTGA come from the germline V gene. CDR3 region: CASSLTPNYEQYF. In DNA form, the CDR3 reads TGTGCCAGCAGCTTAACTCCGAACTACGAGCAGTACTTC.

This clone came up a few times. This sequence joins TRBV5-1 and TRBJ2-5; tentatively, D is TRBD1 (6 bases). The ends were cut back, 3 bases at V and 4 bases at J, with 10 bases in the middle. Germline V gene sequence: CDR1 SGHRS, CDR2 YFSETQ. CDR3 size: 13 residues. The CDR3 sequence is CASSWGTSETQYF. The DNA of the CDR3 is TGCGCCAGCAGCTGGGGGACATCAGAGACCCAGTACTTC.

This clone was seen a few times. The chain has TRBV7-2 and TRBJ1-1; D gene ambiguous. Germline V gives CDR1 SGHTA, CDR2 FQGNSA. V was pared by 5 bases and J by 1 base, with 14 bases between. The CDR3 is 15 amino acids. This CDR3 reads CASSQPTGWNTEAFF. In nucleotides, the CDR3 is TGTGCCAGCAGCCAACCGACCGGCTGGAACACTGAAGCTTTCTTT.